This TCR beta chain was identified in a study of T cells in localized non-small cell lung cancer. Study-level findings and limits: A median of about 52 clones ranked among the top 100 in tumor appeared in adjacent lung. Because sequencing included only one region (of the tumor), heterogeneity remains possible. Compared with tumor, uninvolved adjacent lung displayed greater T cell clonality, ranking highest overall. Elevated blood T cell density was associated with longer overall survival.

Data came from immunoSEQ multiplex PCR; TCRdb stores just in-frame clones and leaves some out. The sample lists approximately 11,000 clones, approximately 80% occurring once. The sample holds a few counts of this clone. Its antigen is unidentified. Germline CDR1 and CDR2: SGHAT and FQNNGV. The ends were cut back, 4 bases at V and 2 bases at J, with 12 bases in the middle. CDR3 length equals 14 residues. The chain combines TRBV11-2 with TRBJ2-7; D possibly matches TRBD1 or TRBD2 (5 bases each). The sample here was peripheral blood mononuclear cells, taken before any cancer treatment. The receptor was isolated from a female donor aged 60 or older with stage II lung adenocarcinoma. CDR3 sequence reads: CASSYTRGPYEQYF. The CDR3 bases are TGTGCCAGCAGCTATACTAGGGGCCCCTACGAGCAGTACTTC.